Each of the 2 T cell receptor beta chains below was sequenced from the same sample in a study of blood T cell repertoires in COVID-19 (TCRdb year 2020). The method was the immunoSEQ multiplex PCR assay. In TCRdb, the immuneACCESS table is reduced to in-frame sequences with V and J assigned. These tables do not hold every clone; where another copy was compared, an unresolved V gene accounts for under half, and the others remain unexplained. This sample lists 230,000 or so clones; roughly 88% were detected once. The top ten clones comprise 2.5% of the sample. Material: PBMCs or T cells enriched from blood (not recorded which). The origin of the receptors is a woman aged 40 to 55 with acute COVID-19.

The CDR3 reads CASSPQREATGELFF. The CDR3, as DNA: TGTGCCAGCTCACCACAGCGGGAGGCCACCGGGGAGCTGTTTTTT. The V call is TRBV18, the J call TRBJ2-2; the match to TRBD2 covers 9 bases. This CDR3 spans 15 amino acids. V dropped 1 base and J dropped 4; count of bases not matched to a gene: 1. Germline V lookup: CDR1 KGHSH, CDR2 LQKENI.

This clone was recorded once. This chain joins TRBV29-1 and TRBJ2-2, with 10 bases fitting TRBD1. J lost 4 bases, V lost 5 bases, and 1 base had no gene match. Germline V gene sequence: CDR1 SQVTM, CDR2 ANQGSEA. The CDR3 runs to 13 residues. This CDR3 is CSVRTGGTGELFF. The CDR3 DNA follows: TGCAGCGTTCGGACAGGGGGCACCGGGGAGCTGTTTTTT.